Listed below are T cell receptor beta chains from one sample, sequenced in a study of blood T cells in healthy people across ages. TCRdb independently ran MiXCR on the 5' RACE reads; one entry per CDR3 protein. Counted here are fewer than 700,000 distinct CDR3 sequences, over 40% occurring once; the ten biggest clones make up around 32%. Sample: blood. These receptors all come from a man older than 75 in good health. CDR3s include the opening cysteine and the closing phenylalanine or tryptophan. A D gene is named only where the DNA matches it firmly. Rows give clone size only sometimes, using once, few, many, or a class for an expanded clone.

J	D	size	V	CDR3	DNA
TRBJ2-5	NA	NA	TRBV27	CASSLSLYDHNEQYF	TGTGCCAGCAGTTTATCCCTATACGATCACAATGAGCAGTACTTC
TRBJ1-2	TRBD1	NA	TRBV6-5	CASRLDRGGGYTF	TGTGCCAGCAGACTCGACAGGGGCGGTGGCTACACCTTC
TRBJ2-3	TRBD2	NA	TRBV6-5	CASSRVAGYGTDTQYF	TGTGCCAGCAGCCGGGTAGCGGGGTACGGCACAGATACGCAGTATTTT
TRBJ2-1	NA	NA	TRBV6-6	CASSYGAAGQDNEQFF	TGTGCCAGCAGTTACGGCGCAGCGGGACAGGACAATGAGCAGTTCTTC
TRBJ2-3	NA	few	TRBV30	CAWSQPPGYTQYF	TGTGCCTGGAGCCAACCGCCGGGATATACGCAGTATTTT
TRBJ2-7	TRBD1	NA	TRBV5-1	CASSLGGTGAEQYF	TGCGCCAGCAGCTTGGGGGGGACAGGGGCCGAGCAGTACTTC
TRBJ2-5	NA	NA	TRBV7-6	CASSSLGGPAQGGETQYF	TGTGCCAGCAGCTCCCTCGGGGGGCCCGCACAGGGAGGAGAGACCCAGTACTTC
TRBJ2-1	NA	NA	TRBV20-1	CSARVNEQFF	TGCAGTGCGCGAGTAAATGAGCAGTTCTTC
TRBJ2-7	NA	NA	TRBV11-2	CASSVELVSYEQYF	TGTGCCAGCAGCGTAGAACTAGTCTCCTACGAGCAGTACTTC
TRBJ1-2	TRBD1	NA	TRBV12-3/TRBV12-4	CASSPGRQGAYDGYTF	TGTGCCAGCAGTCCAGGTCGTCAGGGGGCCTACGATGGCTACACCTTC
TRBJ1-1	NA	few	TRBV14	CASSHRAAKNTEAFF	TGTGCCAGCAGCCACAGGGCCGCTAAGAACACTGAAGCTTTCTTT
TRBJ2-1	TRBD2	NA	TRBV5-6	CASSPGLAGDSSYNEQFF	TGTGCCAGCAGCCCCGGGCTAGCGGGAGACAGCTCCTACAATGAGCAGTTCTTC
TRBJ2-6	TRBD1	few	TRBV12-3/TRBV12-4	CASSLATGGSGANVLTF	TGTGCCAGCAGTTTAGCGACAGGGGGAAGTGGGGCCAACGTCCTGACTTTC
TRBJ2-5	NA	many	TRBV5-1	CASSPSRGIQTQYF	TGCGCCAGCAGCCCCTCTCGGGGGATCCAGACCCAGTACTTC
TRBJ2-7	TRBD2	NA	TRBV24-1	CATAGDGGYEQYF	TGTGCCACCGCGGGGGACGGGGGCTACGAGCAGTACTTC
TRBJ2-1	NA	few	TRBV6-2/TRBV6-3	CASSYFTGSSYNEQFF	TGTGCCAGCAGTTACTTCACCGGGAGCTCCTACAATGAGCAGTTCTTC
TRBJ2-7	NA	NA	TRBV3-1	CASSQATGNSYEQYF	TGTGCCAGCAGCCAAGCTACAGGGAACTCCTACGAGCAGTACTTC
TRBJ2-1	NA	NA	TRBV7-2	CASSLALSASQYQQFF	TGTGCCAGCAGCTTAGCGCTTTCAGCCTCCCAATATCAGCAGTTCTTC
TRBJ2-5	TRBD2	NA	TRBV29-1	CSVEPRLAGGVNEQYF	TGCAGCGTTGAACCCCGACTAGCGGGGGGGGTAAATGAGCAGTACTTC
TRBJ2-3	NA	NA	TRBV20-1	CSAGISNTDTQYF	TGCAGTGCCGGGATATCGAACACAGATACGCAGTATTTT
TRBJ1-1	NA	NA	TRBV19	CASGQIEAFF	TGTGCCAGTGGTCAAATTGAAGCTTTCTTT
TRBJ2-1	TRBD2	NA	TRBV7-9	CASSLVVAGANEQFF	TGTGCCAGCAGCTTAGTTGTAGCGGGAGCAAATGAGCAGTTCTTC
TRBJ2-1	TRBD2	few	TRBV5-1	CATSTSALNEQFF	TGCGCCACCTCGACTAGCGCGCTGAATGAGCAGTTCTTC
TRBJ2-3	NA	few	TRBV12-3/TRBV12-4	CASSSPYGGTDTQYF	TGTGCCAGCAGTTCCCCCTACGGGGGTACAGATACGCAGTATTTT
TRBJ2-7	TRBD2	few	TRBV20-1	CSARSVAGGATYEQYF	TGCAGTGCTAGATCTGTAGCGGGAGGTGCCACTTACGAGCAGTACTTC
TRBJ2-7	NA	few	TRBV27	CASRRRGSYNEQYF	TGTGCCAGCAGGCGTAGGGGATCCTACAATGAGCAGTACTTC
TRBJ1-4	NA	few	TRBV9	CASSVGGVEKLFF	TGTGCCAGCAGCGTAGGCGGGGTTGAAAAACTGTTTTTT
TRBJ2-5	NA	NA	TRBV20-1	CSASPQREQYF	TGCAGTGCTTCGCCCCAGAGAGAGCAGTACTTC
TRBJ2-3	NA	few	TRBV18	CASSPSGTVTDTQYF	TGTGCCAGCTCACCCTCCGGGACGGTCACAGATACGCAGTATTTT
TRBJ1-4	NA	once	TRBV5-1	CASSLRTSTNEKLFF	TGCGCCAGCAGCCTACGGACATCCACTAATGAAAAACTGTTTTTT
TRBJ2-5	NA	few	TRBV7-2	CASSKAGWGETQYF	TGTGCCAGCAGCAAGGCGGGTTGGGGGGAGACCCAGTACTTC
TRBJ1-6	TRBD1	NA	TRBV10-3	CAISDQGANSPLHF	TGTGCCATCAGTGATCAGGGGGCAAATTCACCCCTCCACTTT
TRBJ2-3	NA	many	TRBV24-1	CATSATGGPDTQYF	TGTGCCACCTCCGCAACCGGGGGGCCGGATACGCAGTATTTT
TRBJ2-5	TRBD2	few	TRBV10-3	CAISESAREFKDEQYF	TGTGCCATCAGTGAGTCGGCGCGGGAGTTTAAGGATGAGCAGTACTTC
TRBJ2-7	TRBD1	NA	TRBV6-2/TRBV6-3	CASSPRDRALGEQYF	TGTGCCAGCAGCCCCCGAGACAGGGCCCTGGGAGAGCAGTACTTC
TRBJ2-1	NA	once	TRBV7-7	CASSSGAVERGNEQFF	TGTGCCAGCAGCTCGGGGGCGGTGGAGCGGGGCAATGAGCAGTTCTTC
TRBJ2-1	TRBD2	NA	TRBV6-2/TRBV6-3	CASFGLAGGVYNEQFF	TGTGCCAGCTTCGGTTTAGCGGGAGGAGTCTACAATGAGCAGTTCTTC
TRBJ1-5	TRBD1	NA	TRBV12-3/TRBV12-4	CASSLKLQGNQPQHF	TGTGCCAGCAGTCTTAAACTACAGGGGAATCAGCCCCAGCATTTT
TRBJ2-2	TRBD1	NA	TRBV12-5	CASGLRQGAAGELFF	TGTGCTAGTGGTTTGAGACAGGGTGCGGCCGGGGAGCTGTTTTTT
TRBJ2-7	NA	NA	TRBV28	CASSVQGSDEQYF	TGTGCCAGCAGTGTTCAGGGTAGCGACGAGCAGTACTTC
TRBJ2-7	NA	NA	TRBV29-1	CSSTWYNEQYF	TGCAGCTCTACCTGGTACAATGAGCAGTACTTC
TRBJ1-5	NA	NA	TRBV11-2	CASSWSGGSNQPQHF	TGTGCCAGCAGCTGGTCTGGAGGGAGCAATCAGCCCCAGCATTTT
TRBJ2-1	NA	NA	TRBV7-3	CASSIQGFEQFF	TGTGCCAGCAGCATACAGGGATTTGAGCAGTTCTTC
TRBJ1-3	TRBD1	NA	TRBV7-2	CASSFLGQGSGNTIYF	TGTGCCAGCAGCTTCTTAGGACAGGGTTCTGGAAACACCATATATTTT
TRBJ2-5	NA	NA	TRBV6-2/TRBV6-3	CASANPHRAQETQYF	TGTGCCAGCGCAAACCCCCACCGCGCCCAAGAGACCCAGTACTTC
TRBJ2-1	NA	few	TRBV5-1	CASSLEIVRNEQFF	TGCGCCAGCAGCTTGGAAATAGTTCGGAATGAGCAGTTCTTC
TRBJ2-5	NA	NA	TRBV7-9	CASSLGYQQETQYF	TGTGCCAGCAGCTTAGGATACCAGCAAGAGACCCAGTACTTC
TRBJ2-7	NA	NA	TRBV6-6	CASSGSPPLYEQYF	TGTGCCAGCAGTGGTAGCCCTCCTCTCTACGAGCAGTACTTC